This TCR beta chain was identified in a study of chemoradiotherapy in HPV16-positive cancers. Turning to the study itself: Candidate HPV-specific clones and shared TCR motifs came from two HPV16-positive patients. Findings and limits, study-wide: Candidate HPV-specific clones and E7-related TCR motifs grew in tumor during treatment. Only a couple of HPV16-positive patients supplied the functional HPV-specificity definition.

This clone came up a few times. As yet, its antigen is unknown. The data were produced by immunoSEQ multiplex PCR, yet TCRdb's version contains in-frame clones alone and is incomplete. The sample has around 12,000 clones; roughly 80% are singletons. The trim removed 5 bases at V and 2 bases at J, leaving 10 bases unmatched. Germline V CDR1 and CDR2: SGHRS, YFSETQ. This CDR3 comprises 16 residues. Samples were taken several times over chemoradiotherapy. The origin of this receptor is a human donor with HPV-associated anogenital cancer. V and J are TRBV5-1 and TRBJ1-1, with 9 bases that match TRBD1. This material was acquired from a patient who underwent chemoradiotherapy. As DNA, the CDR3 is TGCGCCAGCAGGCATACAACAGGGGGCTTCAACACTGAAGCTTTCTTT. It is translated as CASRHTTGGFNTEAFF.